A single TCR beta chain is shown here with its context. Antigen: not known. The record originates from a study of cytomegalovirus exposure and HLA in healthy donors. Study-wide points: In a later analysis, an Asian-associated ancestry cluster reportedly showed fewer N-insertions than the approximately 610-donor mean. An analysis done earlier found most TCR beta V segments productive about 90% or about 30% of the time.

The germline CDR1 and CDR2 sequences are LGHNA and YNFKEQ. The V segment lost 3 bases and the J segment 0 bases; nucleotides outside the gene matches: 10. The CDR3 spans 19 residues. The PCR ran on 60 Vbeta and 13 Jbeta primers. TCRdb keeps only in-frame clones here, not all; method: immunoSEQ multiplex PCR. The profile shows about 67,000 clones, roughly 75% of them singletons. The clonotype was recovered from a woman in her twenties or thirties in good health and CMV-seronegative. V gene TRBV4-2 combines with J gene TRBJ2-6; 8 positions match TRBD2. The sample comprised PBMCs. CDR3 sequence: CASSHPENSGASGANVLTF. In nucleotides, the CDR3 is TGTGCCAGCAGCCACCCGGAGAATAGCGGGGCCTCTGGGGCCAACGTCCTGACTTTC.